The clone carrying this TCR beta chain has a single count. This CDR3 region has 13 residues. Trimming left V 2 bases short and J 0 bases short, with 4 bases between. In germline, CDR1 is SGHDT, CDR2 YYEEEE. Sequencing was performed with immunoSEQ multiplex PCR; in TCRdb, only in-frame clones are kept and a portion is missing. The table lists fewer than 200,000 clones, 79% of them singletons. The data derive from a study of blood T cell repertoires in COVID-19. Seattle patient enrollment occurred during active infection, with longitudinal follow-up thereafter. What was sequenced was peripheral blood. The chain couples TRBV5-6 to TRBJ2-3; D is unresolved. The source is an older woman with COVID-19, enrolled during active disease. The CDR3 loop reads CASSFPSTDTQYF. The DNA for the CDR3 is TGTGCCAGCAGCTTCCCGAGCACAGATACGCAGTATTTT.